These 10 T cell receptor beta chains were sequenced from one sample in a study of blood T cell repertoires in COVID-19. Sequencing was performed with immunoSEQ multiplex PCR; in TCRdb, only in-frame clones are kept and a portion is missing. The data show tens of thousands of clones, about 84% seen once. Sequencing was carried out using peripheral blood. These receptors all come from a man in his sixties with acute or convalescent COVID-19.

Comment on this clone: The junction departs from the called germline gene at one end, perhaps through a read error. V and J are TRBV19 and TRBJ1-1; D gene uncertain. Germline CDR1 LNHDA, CDR2 SQIVND (reference sequence). The CDR3 extends over 14 amino acids. In DNA form, the CDR3 reads TGTGCCGGTAGTATCCCGCGGAGCCAGACTGAAGCTTTCTTT. Protein: CAGSIPRSQTEAFF.

V and J are TRBV10-3 and TRBJ2-1; 11 nucleotides align to TRBD1. The CDR3 contains 17 residues. Per germline, CDR1 ENHRY and CDR2 SYGVKD. V trimming: 2 bases; J trimming: 9 bases; junction bases outside the gene matches: 12. The CDR3 sequence is CAISEGQGAGGASEQFF. In DNA, the CDR3 is TGTGCCATCAGTGAGGGACAGGGGGCGGGGGGAGCTAGTGAGCAGTTCTTC.

The chain uses TRBV28 and TRBJ1-1; the D gene is possibly TRBD1 (5 bases). Germline lookup yields CDR1 MDHEN and CDR2 SYDVKM. V dropped 4 bases and J dropped 0 bases, with 18 bases sitting between them. The CDR3 totals 17 residues. CDR3 DNA: TGTGCCAGCAGTTACGAACGGCGGGGCCCCATGAACACTGAAGCTTTCTTT. As protein: CASSYERRGPMNTEAFF. Complete variable domain (other parts from reference TRBV28 and TRBJ1-1): DVKVTQSSRYLVKRTGEKVFLECVQDMDHENMFWYRQDPGLGLRLIYFSYDVKMKEKGDIPEGYSVSREKKERFSLILESASTNQTSMYLCASSYERRGPMNTEAFFGQGTRLTVV.

The rearrangement links TRBV7-2 to TRBJ1-3, with D possibly being TRBD1 (6 bases). Between the trimmed V and J ends, which lost 4 bases and 0 bases, there was a span of 10 bases. CDR1 and CDR2 from the germline V gene are SGHTA and FQGNSA. The length of the CDR3 is 15 residues. For the CDR3, the DNA is TGTGCCAGCAGCTCCGGGACACACTCTGGAAACACCATATATTTT. Translation gives CASSSGTHSGNTIYF.

The chain is built from TRBV12-5 and TRBJ1-5; 8 bases fit TRBD1. The germline gives CDR1 LGHNT, CDR2 FRNRAP. J gave up 4 bases and V 1 base, and 0 bases lay outside the gene matches. CDR3 length: 14 amino acids. The CDR3 reads CASGLGQGNQPQHF. The DNA for the CDR3 is TGTGCTAGTGGTTTGGGACAGGGGAATCAGCCCCAGCATTTT.

This clone showed up just a few times. The rearrangement uses TRBV11-2 and TRBJ1-2, with TRBD1 matching over 9 bases. V lost 5 bases, J lost 2 bases, and 0 bases stayed unmatched. Per germline, CDR1 SGHAT and CDR2 FQNNGV. The CDR3 totals 13 residues. The CDR3 region has the DNA TGTGCCAGCAGCGACAGGGGGAACTATGGCTACACCTTC. It codes for CASSDRGNYGYTF.

The rearrangement joins TRBV30 to TRBJ1-1; TRBD1 agrees at 7 bases. The CDR3 contains 15 residues. V trimming: 2 bases; J trimming: 0 bases; junction bases outside the gene matches: 6. The germline CDR1 and CDR2 sequences are GTSNPN and SVGIG (reference sequence). As DNA, the CDR3 is TGTGCCTGGAGTCAGGGGGACATAATGAACACTGAAGCTTTCTTT. Translated: CAWSQGDIMNTEAFF.

The chain combines TRBV27 with TRBJ2-7; a possible D gene is TRBD2 (5 bases). Per the germline V gene, CDR1 is MNHEY and CDR2 is SMNVEV (reference sequence). Trimming shortened V by 6 bases and J by 1 base, and 19 bases separated the two germline ends. The CDR3 consists of 16 residues. CDR3 sequence: CASSRSVGEWSYEQYF. In DNA form, the CDR3 reads TGTGCCAGCAGCCGAAGCGTCGGGGAATGGTCCTACGAGCAGTACTTC.

This clone has only a few counts. The rearrangement uses TRBV5-1 and TRBJ1-5; TRBD1 agrees at 8 bases. The CDR3 is 15 residues long. Trimming took 3 bases from V and 4 from J; bases not matched to a gene: 6. Germline CDR1 and CDR2: SGHRS and YFSETQ. This chain's CDR3 is CASSSTGGPNQPQHF. CDR3 nucleotide sequence: TGCGCCAGCAGCTCCACAGGGGGACCTAATCAGCCCCAGCATTTT.

The chain carries TRBV30 and TRBJ1-1; no clear D gene. Germline CDR1 GTSNPN, CDR2 SVGIG (reference sequence). The ends were cut back, 0 bases at V and 1 base at J, with 9 bases in the middle. CDR3 size: 14 residues. CDR3 sequence reads: CAWSVGNSNTEAFF. CDR3 coding DNA: TGTGCCTGGAGTGTTGGCAATTCGAACACTGAAGCTTTCTTT.